This record covers a single T cell receptor (beta chain). This sample is drawn from a study of blood T cell repertoires in COVID-19. The CDR3 contains 13 residues. V lost 3 bases to trimming and J lost 8 bases, with 9 bases between them. Germline V gives CDR1 SGHKS, CDR2 YYEKEE (reference sequence). Clones were read by immunoSEQ multiplex PCR, and TCRdb kept only the in-frame ones, dropping some. The sample includes 210,000 or so clones, over 75% of them seen just once. Sample: PBMCs or T cells enriched from blood (not recorded which). V and J are TRBV5-5 and TRBJ1-6, with a tentative D call TRBD1 (6 bases). The receptor was isolated from a man younger than 40 with acute COVID-19. This chain's CDR3 is CASSWTEDSPLHF. DNA of the CDR3: TGTGCCAGCAGCTGGACAGAGGATTCACCCCTCCACTTT.